This T cell receptor beta chain appears in the sequencing data of a study of T cells after yellow fever vaccination. Looking at the study overall: Where fractions had low cell numbers, libraries were prepared from them with the SMART-Seq v4 Ultra Low Input RNA kit. Study results and caveats: Most clones from primary vaccination resurfaced after the booster (approximately 96% CD4, approximately 87% CD8).

The authors made TCR cDNA by 5'RACE template switching, adding a universal primer site and UMIs. TCRdb re-called the 5' RACE reads through MiXCR, storing one row per CDR3 protein. This sample yields 310,000 or so distinct CDR3 sequences, of which around 4% are seen a single time; less than 25% belongs to the top ten. There are 15 residues in the CDR3. Per germline, CDR1 SGHTA and CDR2 FQGTGA. Trimming at V came to 5 bases and at J to 2 bases, leaving 8 bases not matched to a gene. Many counts were recorded for this clonotype. Its antigen is not identified. The sequence derives from a man between 18 and 29 years old who received the YFV17D yellow fever vaccine. The chain couples TRBV7-3 to TRBJ2-5; TRBD2 matches 7 bases. The starting material was PBMCs, obtained on the day of the yellow fever booster vaccination. The CDR3 spells CASSPTGGLQETQYF. Here the CDR3 DNA reads TGTGCCAGCAGCCCCACGGGGGGATTGCAAGAGACCCAGTACTTC.